This T cell receptor (beta chain) was found in a study of T cells in Graves' hyperthyroidism and ophthalmopathy. Amplification yielded TCR beta CDR3 regions, with RNA transcripts as the source. First-round RT-PCR with HTBI primers amplified the TCR CDR3 region. Via MiXCR, TCRdb re-called the multiplex PCR reads, giving one row per CDR3 protein. The table lists hundreds of thousands of distinct CDR3 sequences, approximately 21% of them singletons, with under 65% in the top ten. In the case of this clonotype: Its antigen remains unidentified.

Extraction of PBMCs used 8.5 to 10 ml of fresh peripheral blood. General study findings and limits: Most expanded thyroid clonotypes above 0.001 recurred in blood.

The CDR3 has 14 residues. Germline V gene lookup returns CDR1 ENHRY and CDR2 SYGVKD. The junction had 2 bases not matched to a gene; V was cut back by 6 bases and J by 1 base. This sequence joins TRBV10-3 and TRBJ2-2, with 7 bases aligning to TRBD1. The clonotype comes from a man younger than 40 with Graves' ophthalmopathy. Sequenced input: blood. CDR3 DNA: TGTGCCATCAGGAGGACAGGGAACACCGGGGAGCTGTTTTTT. Its protein product is CAIRRTGNTGELFF.